The 32 T cell receptor beta chains presented below share a single source sample, sequenced in a study of beta chain features in type 1 diabetes. Reverse transcribing all isolated RNA meant expressed TCRB transcripts were sequenced. Data came from immunoSEQ multiplex PCR; TCRdb stores just in-frame clones and leaves some out. The sample has 150,000 to 200,000 clones, more than 10% seen once; the top ten hold around 0.63%. Source material: central memory CD4+ T cells from blood. These receptors were taken from a woman in her late teens or twenties in good health.

Only a few counts were recorded for this clone. The chain employs TRBV4-2 and TRBJ1-1; no definite D call. CDR3 length: 15 amino acids. V was pared by 0 bases and J by 2 bases, with 10 bases between. Per germline, CDR1 LGHNA and CDR2 YNFKEQ. In DNA, the CDR3 is TGTGCCAGCAGCCAAGATAGGCAGGTTAACACTGAAGCTTTCTTT. This sequence encodes CASSQDRQVNTEAFF.

The chain combines TRBV7-2 with TRBJ2-5; TRBD2 might be the D (5 bases). V lost 1 base and J lost 5, with 11 bases in between. This CDR3 contains 14 residues. CDR1 and CDR2 (germline): SGHTA, FQGNSA. Written as DNA, the CDR3 is TGTGCCAGCAGCTTAGGCGGGTTGCGCGAGACCCAGTACTTC. Translating it yields CASSLGGLRETQYF.

For this clone: The sample holds other DNA sequences that translate to the same CDR3. The chain couples TRBV7-9 to TRBJ1-2, with D perhaps matching TRBD1 (5 bases). The CDR3 spans 13 residues. Between the trimmed V and J ends, which lost 3 bases and 0 bases, there was a span of 5 bases. CDR1 and CDR2 (germline): SEHNR, FQNEAQ (reference sequence). DNA for the CDR3: TGTGCCAGCAGCTTGACAGCTAACTATGGCTACACCTTC. It codes for CASSLTANYGYTF.

Only a few counts were recorded for this clone. The rearrangement links TRBV9 to TRBJ2-2, with TRBD2 identical over 9 bases. The CDR3 is 15 residues long. Trimming removed 3 bases from V and 4 bases from J; junction bases left unmatched: 4. The germline gives CDR1 SGDLS, CDR2 YYNGEE. The CDR3 sequence is CASSGGGGFTGELFF. CDR3 nucleotides: TGTGCCAGCAGCGGCGGGGGGGGATTCACCGGGGAGCTGTTTTTT.

There are a few counts of this clone. The rearrangement uses TRBV2 and TRBJ2-7; D may be TRBD1 (5 bases). Germline lookup yields CDR1 SNHLY and CDR2 FYNNEI. The V end was cut by 2 bases, the J end by 5 bases, with 10 bases between. The CDR3 has 13 residues. CDR3 region: CASSEQGFHEQYF. The CDR3 DNA is TGTGCCAGCAGTGAACAGGGATTCCACGAGCAGTACTTC. Complete variable domain (other parts from reference TRBV2 and TRBJ2-7): EPEVTQTPSHQVTQMGQEVILRCVPISNHLYFYWYRQILGQKVEFLVSFYNNEISEKSEIFDDQFSVERPDGSNFTLKIRSTKLEDSAMYFCASSEQGFHEQYFGPGTRLTVT.

This clone has more than one count but fewer than ten. The rearrangement uses TRBV9 and TRBJ2-3, with 8 bases identical to TRBD1. The CDR3 runs 16 residues. Per the germline V gene, CDR1 is SGDLS and CDR2 is YYNGEE. The V and J ends lost 3 bases and 2 bases, in that order; junction bases with no gene match: 8. In DNA form, the CDR3 reads TGTGCCAGCAGCGACCGGGACAGGACTTTCACAGATACGCAGTATTTT. This translates into CASSDRDRTFTDTQYF.

This clone was seen at least ten times. The chain has TRBV28 and TRBJ2-1, with D possibly being TRBD2 (6 bases). Germline assignment: CDR1 MDHEN and CDR2 SYDVKM. Deletions cut 3 bases from V and 9 bases from J, with 12 bases between. The CDR3 contains 13 residues. DNA for the CDR3: TGTGCCAGCAGTTTGGTAGTCGGGGGTGAGCAGTTCTTC. It translates to CASSLVVGGEQFF.

This clone came up a few times. V usage is TRBV28 and J usage is TRBJ2-1; 9 bases line up with TRBD2. The CDR3 has 16 residues. Trimming removed 5 bases from V and 9 bases from J; junction bases left unmatched: 14. Germline-derived CDR1 and CDR2 are MDHEN and SYDVKM. CDR3 DNA sequence: TGTGCCAGCAGTCCCTTTAGCGGGAGTGGTTTTACTGAGCAGTTCTTC. Amino acids: CASSPFSGSGFTEQFF.

This clone was seen more than once but under ten times. V gene TRBV7-2 combines with J gene TRBJ2-7; perhaps TRBD2 as D (6 bases). The V end was cut by 2 bases, the J end by 2 bases, with 13 bases between. The germline V gene encodes CDR1 SGHTA and CDR2 FQGNSA. The CDR3 is 15 amino acids. In DNA form, the CDR3 reads TGTGCCAGCAGCTTACGGAGGGACGTAACCTACGAGCAGTACTTC. Translation: CASSLRRDVTYEQYF.

This chain joins TRBV30 and TRBJ1-5; D unresolved. CDR3 length: 13 residues. Trimming took 1 base from V and 7 from J, leaving 11 bases between them. Per the germline V gene, CDR1 is GTSNPN and CDR2 is SVGIG (reference sequence). DNA for the CDR3: TGTGCCTGGAGTGAAGACTTTAGGCAGCCCCAGCATTTT. Translation: CAWSEDFRQPQHF.

This chain joins TRBV19 and TRBJ2-3; 8 bases are shared with TRBD2. Germline assignment: CDR1 LNHDA and CDR2 SQIVND (reference sequence). The CDR3 spans 14 residues. J lost 4 bases, V lost 7 bases, and 7 bases had no gene match. Here the CDR3 DNA reads TGTGCCAGTAATAAAGCGGGAGACGCAGATACGCAGTATTTT. Protein product: CASNKAGDADTQYF. The full variable domain, with the rest looked up from reference TRBV19 and TRBJ2-3, is DGGITQSPKYLFRKEGQNVTLSCEQNLNHDAMYWYRQDPGQGLRLIYYSQIVNDFQKGDIAEGYSVSREKKESFPLTVTSAQKNPTAFYLCASNKAGDADTQYFGPGTRLTVL.

This clone was detected only a few times. The genes are TRBV30 and TRBJ1-1; a possible D gene is TRBD1 (6 bases). The CDR3 loop spans 13 amino acids. V lost 3 bases to trimming and J lost 1 base, with 9 bases between them. Per the germline V gene, CDR1 is GTSNPN and CDR2 is SVGIG (reference sequence). The CDR3 sequence is CAWRRDTNTEAFF. CDR3 in DNA: TGTGCCTGGAGAAGGGACACGAACACTGAAGCTTTCTTT.

This clone was found a few times. This chain links TRBV30 with TRBJ2-6; TRBD2 matches at 7 bases. Germline CDR1 reads GTSNPN; CDR2 reads SVGIG (reference sequence). Trimming at V came to 5 bases and at J to 0 bases, leaving 1 base not matched to a gene. This CDR3 has 14 amino acids. The CDR3 loop is CAWGRGSGANVLTF. The CDR3 DNA is TGTGCCTGGGGGAGGGGCTCTGGGGCCAACGTCCTGACTTTC.

This clone was picked up a small number of times. CDR3 DNA sequence: TGTGCCAGCGGGGAAGCGACTAGCGGGATGACAGATACGCAGTATTTT. This gives the protein CASGEATSGMTDTQYF. The chain combines TRBV5-4 with TRBJ2-3; 11 nucleotides match TRBD2. The CDR3 has 16 amino acids. The V gene's germline CDR1 is SGHNT and CDR2 YYREEE (reference sequence). V trimming: 7 bases; J trimming: 3 bases; junction bases outside the gene matches: 10. The whole variable domain, remainder taken from reference TRBV5-4 and TRBJ2-3, is ETGVTQSPTHLIKTRGQQVTLRCSSQSGHNTVSWYQQALGQGPQFIFQYYREEENGRGNFPPRFSGLQFPNYSSELNVNALELDDSALYLCASGEATSGMTDTQYFGPGTRLTVL.

Points on this clone: In the same sample, other DNA sequences code for this CDR3. The chain recombines TRBV30 with TRBJ1-5; maybe TRBD1 (6 bases). V was trimmed by 2 bases and J by 2 bases, leaving 10 bases between them. There are 14 residues in the CDR3. Per the germline V gene, CDR1 is GTSNPN and CDR2 is SVGIG (reference sequence). The CDR3 DNA reads as TGTGCCTGGAGTAATGGGGGCGGCAATCAGCCCCAGCATTTT. The encoded protein is CAWSNGGGNQPQHF.

The chain recombines TRBV7-9 with TRBJ2-3; TRBD2 matches at 9 bases. The CDR3 totals 19 residues. V dropped 3 bases and J dropped 4; count of bases not matched to a gene: 17. From germline, CDR1 is SEHNR and CDR2 FQNEAQ (reference sequence). This CDR3 is CASSLSWRPAGGGADTQYF. CDR3 bases: TGTGCCAGCAGCTTGAGTTGGCGCCCAGCGGGAGGAGGTGCAGATACGCAGTATTTT.

This clone has more than one count but fewer than ten. V and J are TRBV5-1 and TRBJ2-7; weak D call: TRBD2 (6 bases). V gave up 0 bases and J gave up 4 bases, with 17 bases separating them. Germline-derived CDR1 and CDR2 are SGHRS and YFSETQ. The CDR3 sequence is 16 residues long. CDR3 in DNA: TGCGCCAGCAGCTTGGCCGCCGCGGGATATGATTACGAGCAGTACTTC. It encodes CASSLAAAGYDYEQYF. The full variable domain, in which reference TRBV5-1 and TRBJ2-7 provide the parts outside the CDR3, is KAGVTQTPRYLIKTRGQQVTLSCSPISGHRSVSWYQQTPGQGLQFLFEYFSETQRNKGNFPGRFSGRQFSNSRSEMNVSTLELGDSALYLCASSLAAAGYDYEQYFGPGTRLTVT.

The V call is TRBV28, the J call TRBJ2-7, with 12 positions matching TRBD2. Germline CDR1 reads MDHEN; CDR2 reads SYDVKM. The CDR3 runs to 16 residues. Trimming removed 8 bases from V and 1 base from J; junction bases left unmatched: 9. The CDR3 DNA is TGTGCCAGCGGACTAGCGGGACTCCTAAGGTCCTACGAGCAGTACTTC. This translates into CASGLAGLLRSYEQYF. Filled out from reference TRBV28 and TRBJ2-7, the complete variable domain reads DVKVTQSSRYLVKRTGEKVFLECVQDMDHENMFWYRQDPGLGLRLIYFSYDVKMKEKGDIPEGYSVSREKKERFSLILESASTNQTSMYLCASGLAGLLRSYEQYFGPGTRLTVT.

V gene TRBV5-6 combines with J gene TRBJ1-4; unclear D gene. V was cut by 1 base and J by 7 bases, with 11 bases left in between. This CDR3 comprises 14 residues. Germline CDR1 SGHDT, CDR2 YYEEEE. The CDR3 DNA follows: TGTGCCAGCAGCTTGCTCACGGCAGGTGAAAAACTGTTTTTT. Residues: CASSLLTAGEKLFF.

This clone turned up a few times. The chain has TRBV9 and TRBJ2-3, with a possible D match to TRBD1 (5 bases). This CDR3 contains 13 residues. V was cut by 4 bases and J by 11 bases, with 17 bases left in between. Germline CDR1 is SGDLS and CDR2 is YYNGEE. CDR3 sequence reads: CASSLSRVGGQYF. In DNA form, the CDR3 reads TGTGCCAGCAGCCTCTCCAGGGTGGGTGGGCAGTATTTT.

This clone was detected only a few times. V is TRBV5-1 and J is TRBJ2-1; 12 bases are shared with TRBD2. The CDR3 spans 15 residues. V shed 3 bases, J shed 9 bases, and the junction held 7 bases outside the gene matches. Per the germline V gene, CDR1 is SGHRS and CDR2 is YFSETQ. The CDR3 nucleotides are TGCGCCAGCAGCTCGACTAGCGGGAGCGGGGGTGAGCAGTTCTTC. The encoded protein is CASSSTSGSGGEQFF.

The chain joins TRBV19 to TRBJ1-1; D might be TRBD1 (6 bases). Germline CDR1 reads LNHDA; CDR2 reads SQIVND (reference sequence). There are 13 residues in the CDR3. V dropped 2 bases and J dropped 7 bases, with 11 bases sitting between them. The CDR3: CASSIQGQGEAFF. CDR3 nucleotides: TGTGCCAGTAGTATACAGGGGCAGGGTGAAGCTTTCTTT. The whole variable domain, remainder taken from reference TRBV19 and TRBJ1-1, is DGGITQSPKYLFRKEGQNVTLSCEQNLNHDAMYWYRQDPGQGLRLIYYSQIVNDFQKGDIAEGYSVSREKKESFPLTVTSAQKNPTAFYLCASSIQGQGEAFFGQGTRLTVV.

The rearrangement joins TRBV18 to TRBJ1-4, with TRBD1 matching over 8 bases. CDR3 length: 16 residues. V lost 3 bases to trimming and J lost 8 bases; unmatched junction nucleotides: 11. Germline V gene sequence: CDR1 KGHSH, CDR2 LQKENI. Here the CDR3 reads CASSPGPARGREKLFF. DNA for the CDR3: TGTGCCAGCTCACCTGGGCCAGCCAGGGGGCGAGAAAAACTGTTTTTT.

This clone was counted between two and nine times. The chain links TRBV18 to TRBJ2-2; D perhaps matches TRBD1 (5 bases). Trimming shortened V by 2 bases and J by 0 bases, and 7 bases separated the two germline ends. Germline CDR1 and CDR2: KGHSH and LQKENI. The CDR3 has 15 amino acids. CDR3 nucleotide sequence: TGTGCCAGCTCACCAGGGGCGGCGAACACCGGGGAGCTGTTTTTT. Translated, it gives CASSPGAANTGELFF. Using reference TRBV18 and TRBJ2-2 for the parts outside the CDR3, the full variable domain is NAGVMQNPRHLVRRRGQEARLRCSPMKGHSHVYWYRQLPEEGLKFMVYLQKENIIDESGMPKERFSAEFPKEGPSILRIQQVVRGDSAAYFCASSPGAANTGELFFGEGSRLTVL.

This clone was counted a few times. The chain joins TRBV29-1 to TRBJ2-1, with 7 bases lining up with TRBD1. V lost 7 bases and J lost 8; bases outside the gene matches: 8. Germline V gene lookup returns CDR1 SQVTM and CDR2 ANQGSEA. The CDR3 runs 12 residues. The CDR3 DNA sequence: TGCAGCGCAGCGACAGGGTCCCATGAGCAGTTCTTC. It encodes CSAATGSHEQFF.

The rearrangement joins TRBV30 to TRBJ2-1, with 12 nucleotides matching TRBD2. The germline V gene encodes CDR1 GTSNPN and CDR2 SVGIG (reference sequence). CDR3 size: 14 residues. Trimming took 3 bases from V and 10 from J; bases not matched to a gene: 7. CDR3 DNA: TGTGCCTGGAGGGCTAGCGGGAGGGCAGGGGAGCAGTTCTTC. Protein: CAWRASGRAGEQFF.

J is TRBJ2-7 and V is TRBV4-2; 11 bases fit TRBD2. Losses at the gene ends were 1 base for V and 3 bases for J; bases not matched to a gene: 2. This CDR3 has 15 amino acids. Germline assignment: CDR1 LGHNA and CDR2 YNFKEQ. The chain's CDR3 is CASSQAGTSGYEQYF. For the CDR3, the DNA is TGTGCCAGCAGCCAAGCTGGGACTAGCGGCTACGAGCAGTACTTC.

This clone has only a few counts. The chain carries TRBV5-6 and TRBJ2-3; D not resolved. There are 11 residues in the CDR3. The V gene's germline CDR1 is SGHDT and CDR2 YYEEEE. V lost 4 bases to trimming and J lost 7 bases, with 7 bases between them. CDR3 sequence: CASSLLYTQYF. The DNA of the CDR3 is TGTGCCAGCAGCCTGCTATATACGCAGTATTTT. Complete variable domain (other parts from reference TRBV5-6 and TRBJ2-3): DAGVTQSPTHLIKTRGQQVTLRCSPKSGHDTVSWYQQALGQGPQFIFQYYEEEERQRGNFPDRFSGHQFPNYSSELNVNALLLGDSALYLCASSLLYTQYFGPGTRLTVL.

The chain is built from TRBV5-5 and TRBJ2-3; tentative D call: TRBD1 (6 bases). Germline CDR1 is SGHKS and CDR2 is YYEKEE (reference sequence). This CDR3 comprises 13 residues. V was pared by 0 bases and J by 5 bases, with 7 bases between. For the CDR3, the DNA is TGTGCCAGCAGCTTGGACAGGGAAGATACGCAGTATTTT. It yields the protein CASSLDREDTQYF.

The J gene is TRBJ2-6, the V gene TRBV2, with 7 bases lining up with TRBD1. CDR1 and CDR2 from the germline V gene are SNHLY and FYNNEI. The CDR3 sequence is 15 residues long. The V segment lost 6 bases and the J segment 2 bases; nucleotides outside the gene matches: 4. CDR3 residues: CASRGDSPGANVLTF. The CDR3 DNA sequence: TGTGCCAGCAGGGGGGACAGTCCTGGGGCCAACGTCCTGACTTTC.

Remarks on this clone: Distinct nucleotide sequences in the sample also encode this CDR3. The chain combines TRBV20-1 with TRBJ1-1; D gene uncertain. Germline assignment: CDR1 DFQATT and CDR2 SNEGSKA (reference sequence). V was trimmed by 5 bases and J by 3 bases, leaving 4 bases between them. CDR3 length: 10 residues. As DNA, the CDR3 is TGCAGTGCTCCCGACACTGAAGCTTTCTTT. This encodes CSAPDTEAFF.

This rearrangement joins TRBV10-3 to TRBJ2-1, with a possible D match to TRBD2 (6 bases). CDR3 size: 15 residues. Germline V gives CDR1 ENHRY, CDR2 SYGVKD. Trimming removed 4 bases from V and 3 bases from J, with 13 bases in between. CDR3 region: CAISVSSELYNEQFF. In DNA, the CDR3 is TGTGCCATCAGTGTATCTAGCGAGCTCTACAATGAGCAGTTCTTC.